The subject of this entry is one TCR beta chain. TCRdb analysed the 5' RACE reads with MiXCR anew, one entry per CDR3 protein. Found here are some 240,000 distinct CDR3 sequences, about 10% of them singletons; the top ten hold approximately 11%. This sample stems from a study of identical twins. The source is a man aged 45-65 years in good health. The sample was memory T cells sorted from blood.

CDR3 sequence: CASSAREAGELFF. CDR3 nucleotides: TGCGCCAGCAGCGCCAGGGAGGCCGGGGAGCTGTTTTTT. The V call is TRBV5-1, the J call TRBJ2-2; possible D gene TRBD2, 6 bases. V was pared by 4 bases and J by 6 bases, with 10 bases between. This CDR3 contains 13 residues. From germline, CDR1 is SGHRS and CDR2 YFSETQ.